This TCR beta chain was identified in a study of graft-versus-host responses after intestinal transplantation. Study context: Transplants were multivisceral, liver-intestinal, or isolated intestinal. Recipients across the board were started on anti-thymocyte globulin induction, then kept on tacrolimus and steroids for approximately three years.

Regarding the study as a whole: GvH clones appeared in recipient marrow, some first in ileum or blood. Individuals carrying graft-donor T cell macrochimerism showed high graft-versus-host to host-versus-graft clonal ratios in allografts.

Measured with immunoSEQ multiplex PCR; TCRdb has only the in-frame clones, and not every one. Here the sample spans tens of thousands of clones, around 92% being singletons. CDR3 length equals 15 residues. V lost 3 bases, J lost 1 base, and 12 bases lay in between. Germline lookup yields CDR1 KGHSH and CDR2 LQKENI. On this clone itself: Its antigen is not identified.

This clonotype was sampled from a human donor who received an intestinal transplant. Material: unstimulated CD8+ T cells sorted from spleen or lymph node cells, obtained before intestinal transplant. The rearrangement uses TRBV18 and TRBJ1-2; D not resolved. As DNA, the CDR3 is TGTGCCAGCTCACCCTACCAACCCTTTAACTATGGCTACACCTTC. Translation gives CASSPYQPFNYGYTF.